The clone carrying this TCR beta chain was observed at least ten times. Its target is not known. In TCRdb, the 5' RACE reads were re-called with MiXCR into one record per CDR3 protein. The sample has roughly 630,000 distinct CDR3 sequences; roughly 7.2% are singletons. The sample belongs to a study of identical twins. Study results and limitations: The study found weaker excess twin sharing in beta out-of-frame sequences.

The CDR3 consists of 15 residues. The V gene end was trimmed by 0 bases and the J gene end by 3 bases; junction bases not matched to a gene: 4. Germline V gene sequence: CDR1 MGHRA, CDR2 YSYEKL. These records were also assigned to another study, of yellow fever vaccine responses in identical twins.

Material: PBMCs. This rearrangement joins TRBV4-1 to TRBJ2-7, with 8 positions matching TRBD2. The TCR originated in a woman younger than 30 in good health. The CDR3 sequence is CASSQDTSGYYEQYF. For the CDR3, the DNA is TGCGCCAGCAGCCAAGATACTAGCGGATACTACGAGCAGTACTTC.